What follows are 5 T cell receptor beta chains derived from one specimen sequenced in a study of T cell changes during pregnancy in multiple sclerosis. Sequenced by immunoSEQ multiplex PCR; TCRdb stores in-frame clones only, minus some. The sample shows 100,000 or so clones, over 85% of them seen only once. This material consisted of peripheral blood, taken in the second trimester of pregnancy. The receptors originated from a female donor with multiple sclerosis, enrolled in a pregnancy study.

The chain joins TRBV19 to TRBJ1-1; D unresolved. The CDR3 contains 13 residues. Germline CDR1 and CDR2: LNHDA and SQIVND (reference sequence). Trimming pared 6 bases from V and 7 bases from J, leaving 15 bases between. The CDR3 DNA sequence: TGTGCCAGTAGCCCTAACGGGAACCTTGAAGCTTTCTTT. Translating it yields CASSPNGNLEAFF.

The V call is TRBV27, the J call TRBJ2-1; 10 bases fit TRBD2. The CDR3 has 18 residues. Losses at the gene ends were 0 bases for V and 0 bases for J; bases not matched to a gene: 5. Germline lookup yields CDR1 MNHEY and CDR2 SMNVEV (reference sequence). The CDR3 DNA reads TGTGCCAGCAGTTTATCGAGCCCTAGCGGGAGCTCCTACAATGAGCAGTTCTTC. Amino acids: CASSLSSPSGSSYNEQFF.

The chain couples TRBV5-4 to TRBJ2-3; 7 bases are shared with TRBD1. This CDR3 has 15 residues. Unmatched junction bases numbered 2, after V lost 0 bases and J lost 1 base. From germline, CDR1 is SGHNT and CDR2 YYREEE (reference sequence). CDR3 loop: CASSLAGTGTDTQYF. The CDR3 DNA is TGTGCCAGCAGCTTGGCCGGGACAGGCACAGATACGCAGTATTTT.

The V and J genes are TRBV4-2 and TRBJ1-1, with D possibly matching TRBD1 (6 bases). The CDR3 runs to 15 residues. Germline V gene sequence: CDR1 LGHNA, CDR2 YNFKEQ. Trimming removed 0 bases from V and 3 bases from J, with 11 bases in between. The CDR3 sequence: CASSQDGRGDTEAFF. The CDR3 DNA reads as TGTGCCAGCAGCCAAGATGGCAGGGGTGACACTGAAGCTTTCTTT.

This clone appeared once. The chain recombines TRBV7-6 with TRBJ1-6, with D unresolved. Trimming left V 2 bases short and J 7 bases short, with 9 bases between. CDR3 length equals 14 residues. The germline V gene encodes CDR1 SGHVS and CDR2 FNYEAQ. The CDR3 loop is CASSLPTVNSPLHF. The CDR3 nucleotides read TGTGCCAGCAGCTTACCGACTGTCAATTCACCCCTCCACTTT.